This T cell receptor beta chain originates from a study of STAT5B mutations in CD4+ large granular lymphocyte leukemia (dated by TCRdb to between 2020 and 2023). Regarding the complete study: Among healthy controls, the CDR3 'QG' motif was associated with a particular HLA allele. The TCRbeta repertoires of CD4+ T-cell large granular lymphocyte leukemia patients were compared with the TCRbeta repertoires of healthy blood donors. Flow cytometry on FACSCanto II or FACSVerse confirmed that purified fractions exceeded 95% purity among lymphocytes. Broad study findings and their caveats: CD4-sorted patient repertoires appeared more clonal than healthy CD4+ repertoires, and this difference persisted after removing the putative leukemic clones. Data were not HLA-matched; higher clonality in CD4+ versus CD8+ T-LGLL could reflect the relatively small sample size. Enrichment of TRBV06-family usage was observed among the top patient clones (8/27) relative to healthy controls (2/35). Main leukemic clonotypes were private to each patient, although 20% to 25% of the main leukemic clonotypes were found at low frequency in the non-leukemic repertoires of other patients.

Healthy controls were roughly 37 blood donors whose buffy coats came from the Finnish Red Cross blood service. All TCR-sequenced material derived from peripheral blood: patient blood samples and healthy donor buffy coats. Peripheral blood mononuclear cells were isolated by Ficoll-Hypaque gradient centrifugation. CD4+ cells were purified magnetically from the buffy coats of healthy controls. The Gentra Puregene Cell and Tissue kit was used to extract genomic DNA, and a Qubit 2.0 fluorometer was used to measure the amount of genomic DNA. Deletion took 1 base off V and 7 bases off J, with a span of 13 bases between the germline ends. The CDR3 sequence holds 15 residues, the cysteine and phenylalanine included. Of all the DNA, just the CDR3 is kept, 45 bases in frame from base 1. Per the germline V gene (reference sequence), LNHDA is the CDR1 and SQIVND is the CDR2. TCRbeta rearrangements were sequenced from genomic DNA using the immunoSEQ assay at survey resolution. For the original study's pipeline: In the TCR sequencing data, the smallest productive clonotype frequency that could be detected was 2.59 x 10-5. Analyses included only productive TCRbeta rearrangements, meaning complete and in-frame sequences. Clonality for each sample was calculated as Simpson clonality in the immunoSEQ Analyzer version 3.0. Based on frequency, clones were grouped as very rare, small, medium, large (1-20%) or hyperexpanded (>20%). Generation probabilities were estimated with OLGA 1.2.3, V-gene circos plots were made with VDJtools, specificities were looked up in VDJdb, and CDR3 motifs were identified with GLIPH. Imported from immuneACCESS, the table was reduced by TCRdb to in-frame sequences with V and J called. These copies leave out some clones; in studies compared against another copy, an unresolved V gene accounts for under half, and the cause of the remainder is not known. V, J and clone size are taken as reported in that table, and D and trimming were inferred from the DNA itself. The sample table records just under 35,000 clones; approximately 67% of these occur just once. The top ten hold 1.5% to 2% of the sample.

Note on this clone: The antigen it recognizes is unknown. Nothing much larger sits one base from this clone, and base qualities are not available.

The rearranged chain carries TRBV19 and TRBJ2-2, with TRBD1 tentatively as D gene (6 bases match). This receptor was taken from a human donor in good health. The source material was CD4+ T cells from blood buffy coats. The DNA reads as follows: TGTGCCAGTAGTATAGGGCAGGGGTACGTCGGGGAGCTGTTTTTT. The resulting protein is CASSIGQGYVGELFF.